This T cell receptor (beta chain) was observed in a study of cytomegalovirus exposure and HLA in healthy donors. General study points: The majority of TCR sequences were rare, yet some public TCRs appeared in many donors. An observed cluster of highly shared sequence variants was recorded as a likely sequencing artifact.

In the PCR, 60 Vbeta and 13 Jbeta primers were used. As handled by the study authors: A follow-up analysis tallied some 80 million unique TCR beta chains, roughly 10 million shared. Assay used: immunoSEQ multiplex PCR; TCRdb lists only in-frame clones, some missing. V, J and clone size are those of that table, while D and trimming were read from the DNA. The sample consists of some 150,000 clones, 55% to 80% of them appearing once. Turning to this clone: Its target is unknown.

Sequenced sample: PBMCs. The sequence came from a woman in her sixties in good health and CMV-seropositive.

CDR3: CASRGQPHSYGYTF. CDR3 nucleotide sequence: TGTGCCAGCAGGGGACAGCCCCATTCCTATGGCTACACCTTC. The rearrangement uses TRBV28 and TRBJ1-2; 7 nucleotides agree with TRBD1. CDR1 and CDR2 from the germline V gene are MDHEN and SYDVKM. The J segment lost 4 bases and the V segment lost 6 bases, leaving 8 bases of the junction unmatched. This CDR3 spans 14 amino acids.